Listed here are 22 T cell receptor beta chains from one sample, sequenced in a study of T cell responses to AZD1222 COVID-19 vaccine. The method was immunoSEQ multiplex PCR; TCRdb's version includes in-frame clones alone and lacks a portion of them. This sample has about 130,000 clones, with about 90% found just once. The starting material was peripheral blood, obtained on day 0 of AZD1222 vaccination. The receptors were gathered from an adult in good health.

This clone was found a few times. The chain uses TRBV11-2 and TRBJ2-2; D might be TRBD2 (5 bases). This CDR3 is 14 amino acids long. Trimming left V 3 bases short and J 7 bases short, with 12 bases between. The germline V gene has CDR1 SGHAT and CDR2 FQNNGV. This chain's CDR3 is CASSLTTEGGELFF. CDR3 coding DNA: TGTGCCAGCAGCTTGACTACCGAGGGCGGGGAGCTGTTTTTT.

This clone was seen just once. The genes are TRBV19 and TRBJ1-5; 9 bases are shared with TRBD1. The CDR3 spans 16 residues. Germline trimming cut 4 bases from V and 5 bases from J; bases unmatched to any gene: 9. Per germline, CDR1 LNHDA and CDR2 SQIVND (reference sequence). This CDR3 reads CASSTPPTGGDQPQHF. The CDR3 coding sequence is TGTGCCAGTAGTACCCCACCTACAGGGGGCGATCAGCCCCAGCATTTT.

The CDR3 protein is CASSLGGQPQHF. The CDR3 DNA is TGTGCCAGCAGCCTCGGGGGACAGCCCCAGCATTTT. The V call is TRBV7-2, the J call TRBJ1-5; tentative D call: TRBD1 (5 bases). V lost 5 bases and J 7 bases, leaving 9 bases between the germline ends. Germline lookup yields CDR1 SGHTA and CDR2 FQGNSA. This CDR3 comprises 12 residues.

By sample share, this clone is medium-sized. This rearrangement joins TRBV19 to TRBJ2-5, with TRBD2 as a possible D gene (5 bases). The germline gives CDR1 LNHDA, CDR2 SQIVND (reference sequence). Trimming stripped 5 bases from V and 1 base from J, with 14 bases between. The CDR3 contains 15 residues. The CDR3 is CASSPAGLSQETQYF. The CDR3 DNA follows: TGTGCCAGTAGTCCCGCCGGACTCAGCCAAGAGACCCAGTACTTC.

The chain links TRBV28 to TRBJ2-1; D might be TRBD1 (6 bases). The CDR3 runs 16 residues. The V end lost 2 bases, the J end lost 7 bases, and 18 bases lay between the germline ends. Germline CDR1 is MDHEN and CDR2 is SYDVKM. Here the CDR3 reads CASSLERGLVKNEQFF. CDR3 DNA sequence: TGTGCCAGCAGTTTAGAAAGGGGGTTGGTGAAGAATGAGCAGTTCTTC.

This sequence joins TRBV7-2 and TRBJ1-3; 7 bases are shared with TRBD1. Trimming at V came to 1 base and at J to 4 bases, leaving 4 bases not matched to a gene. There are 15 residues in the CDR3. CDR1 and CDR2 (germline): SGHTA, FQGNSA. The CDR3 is CASSLVRGQGNTIYF. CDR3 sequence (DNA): TGTGCCAGCAGCTTAGTTAGGGGGCAAGGAAACACCATATATTTT.

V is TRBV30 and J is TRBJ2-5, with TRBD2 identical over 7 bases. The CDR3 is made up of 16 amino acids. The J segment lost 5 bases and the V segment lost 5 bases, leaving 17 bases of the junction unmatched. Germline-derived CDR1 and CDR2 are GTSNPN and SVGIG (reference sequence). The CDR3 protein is CAWGSTSARVGETQYF. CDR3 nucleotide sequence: TGTGCCTGGGGGTCAACTAGCGCGCGAGTGGGGGAGACCCAGTACTTC.

The CDR3 DNA follows: TGTGCCAGCAGCCAAGATGGAAGGACTGAAGCTTTCTTT. Translation gives CASSQDGRTEAFF. V usage is TRBV3-1 (or the pseudogene TRBV3-2) and J usage is TRBJ1-1; D call uncertain. CDR1 is LGHDT, CDR2 YNNKEL, per germline (reference sequence). The CDR3 consists of 13 residues. The V end was cut by 0 bases, the J end by 5 bases, with 7 bases between.

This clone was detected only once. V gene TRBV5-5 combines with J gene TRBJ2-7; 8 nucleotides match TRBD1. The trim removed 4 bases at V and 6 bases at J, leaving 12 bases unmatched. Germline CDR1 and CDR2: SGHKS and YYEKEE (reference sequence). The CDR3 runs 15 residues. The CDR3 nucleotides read TGTGCCAGCAGCCCCCGTGGACAGGGTACGGGCGAGCAGTACTTC. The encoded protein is CASSPRGQGTGEQYF.

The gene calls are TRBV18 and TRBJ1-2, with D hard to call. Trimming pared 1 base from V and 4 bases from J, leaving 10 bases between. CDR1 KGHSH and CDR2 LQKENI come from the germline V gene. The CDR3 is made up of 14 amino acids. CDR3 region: CASSPRSRAYGYTF. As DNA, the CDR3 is TGTGCCAGCTCACCACGGTCGCGGGCCTATGGCTACACCTTC.

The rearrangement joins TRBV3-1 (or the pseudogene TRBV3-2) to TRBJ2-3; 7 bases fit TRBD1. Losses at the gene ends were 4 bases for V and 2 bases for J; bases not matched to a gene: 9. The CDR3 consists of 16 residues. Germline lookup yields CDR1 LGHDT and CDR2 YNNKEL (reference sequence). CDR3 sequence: CASSPQGQRNTDTQYF. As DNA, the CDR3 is TGTGCCAGCAGCCCCCAGGGACAGCGAAACACAGATACGCAGTATTTT.

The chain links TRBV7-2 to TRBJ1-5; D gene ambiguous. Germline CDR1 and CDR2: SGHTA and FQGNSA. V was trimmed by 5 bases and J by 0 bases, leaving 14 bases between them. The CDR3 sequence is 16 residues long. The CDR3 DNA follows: TGTGCCAGCAGCCAACTAGGCAAATATAGCAATCAGCCCCAGCATTTT. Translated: CASSQLGKYSNQPQHF.

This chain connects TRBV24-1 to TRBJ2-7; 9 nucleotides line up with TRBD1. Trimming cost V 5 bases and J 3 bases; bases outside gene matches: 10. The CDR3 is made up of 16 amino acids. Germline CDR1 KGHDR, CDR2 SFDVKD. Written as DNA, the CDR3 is TGTGCCACCAGTGTCCCACCGGGACAGGGTGTCTACGAGCAGTACTTC. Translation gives CATSVPPGQGVYEQYF.

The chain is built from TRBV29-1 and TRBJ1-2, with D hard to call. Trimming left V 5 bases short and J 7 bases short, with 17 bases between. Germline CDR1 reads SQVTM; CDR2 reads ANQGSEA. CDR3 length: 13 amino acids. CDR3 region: CSVFGLRGSGYTF. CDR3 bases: TGCAGCGTTTTCGGACTTCGCGGGTCTGGCTACACCTTC.

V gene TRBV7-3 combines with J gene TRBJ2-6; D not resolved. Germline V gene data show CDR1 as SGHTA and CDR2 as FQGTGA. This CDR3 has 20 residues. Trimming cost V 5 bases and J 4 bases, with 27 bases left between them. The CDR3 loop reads CASSPFSASLPFSGANVLTF. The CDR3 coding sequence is TGTGCCAGCAGCCCATTCTCGGCCTCTCTCCCTTTCAGCGGGGCCAACGTCCTGACTTTC. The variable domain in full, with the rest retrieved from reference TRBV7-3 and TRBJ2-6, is GAGVSQTPSNKVTEKGKYVELRCDPISGHTALYWYRQSLGQGPEFLIYFQGTGAADDSGLPNDRFFAVRPEGSVSTLKIQRTERGDSAVYLCASSPFSASLPFSGANVLTFGAGSRLTVL.

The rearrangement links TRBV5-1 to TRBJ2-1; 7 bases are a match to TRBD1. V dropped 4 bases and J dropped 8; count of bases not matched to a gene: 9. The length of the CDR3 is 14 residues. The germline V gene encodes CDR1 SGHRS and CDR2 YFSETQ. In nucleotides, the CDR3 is TGCGCCAGCAGCCAGGAAGGGGGCCTTCATGAGCAGTTCTTC. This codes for CASSQEGGLHEQFF.

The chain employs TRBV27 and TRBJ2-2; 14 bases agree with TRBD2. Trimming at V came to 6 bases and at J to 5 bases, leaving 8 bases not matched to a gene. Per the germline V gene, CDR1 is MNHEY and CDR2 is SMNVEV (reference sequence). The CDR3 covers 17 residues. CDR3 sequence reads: CASRQGLAGGRTGELFF. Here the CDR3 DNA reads TGTGCCAGCAGACAAGGACTAGCGGGAGGAAGGACCGGGGAGCTGTTTTTT.

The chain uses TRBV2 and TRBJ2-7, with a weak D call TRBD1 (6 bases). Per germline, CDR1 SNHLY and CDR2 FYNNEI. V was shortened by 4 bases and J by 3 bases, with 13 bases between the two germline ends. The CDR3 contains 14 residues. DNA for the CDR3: TGTGCCAGCAGTGGGGCAGGGGAAGACTACGAGCAGTACTTC. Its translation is CASSGAGEDYEQYF.

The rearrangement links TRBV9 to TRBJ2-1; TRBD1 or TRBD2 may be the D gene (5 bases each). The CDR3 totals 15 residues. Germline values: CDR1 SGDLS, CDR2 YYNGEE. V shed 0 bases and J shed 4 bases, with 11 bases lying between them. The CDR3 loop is CASSVGGNQYNEQFF. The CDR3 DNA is TGTGCCAGCAGCGTAGGGGGGAACCAATACAATGAGCAGTTCTTC.

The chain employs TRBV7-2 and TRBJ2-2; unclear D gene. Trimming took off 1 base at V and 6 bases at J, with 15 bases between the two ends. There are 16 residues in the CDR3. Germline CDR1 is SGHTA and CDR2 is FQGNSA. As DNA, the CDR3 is TGTGCCAGCAGCTTAGATTCAGGTCTCGGCTCCGGGGAGCTGTTTTTT. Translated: CASSLDSGLGSGELFF.

The chain's CDR3 is CASKRTSGGDYNEQFF. The CDR3 DNA reads TGTGCCAGCAAAAGGACTAGCGGGGGGGACTACAATGAGCAGTTCTTC. This chain joins TRBV3-1 (or the pseudogene TRBV3-2) and TRBJ2-1; 15 nucleotides align to TRBD2. Losses at the gene ends were 7 bases for V and 3 bases for J; bases not matched to a gene: 4. This CDR3 has 16 residues. The germline V gene has CDR1 LGHDT and CDR2 YNNKEL (reference sequence).

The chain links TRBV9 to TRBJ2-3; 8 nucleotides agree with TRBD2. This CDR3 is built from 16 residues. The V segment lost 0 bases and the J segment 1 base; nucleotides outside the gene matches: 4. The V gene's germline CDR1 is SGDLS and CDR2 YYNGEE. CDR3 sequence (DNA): TGTGCCAGCAGCGTAGGGAGTAGCGGGGGCACAGATACGCAGTATTTT. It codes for CASSVGSSGGTDTQYF.